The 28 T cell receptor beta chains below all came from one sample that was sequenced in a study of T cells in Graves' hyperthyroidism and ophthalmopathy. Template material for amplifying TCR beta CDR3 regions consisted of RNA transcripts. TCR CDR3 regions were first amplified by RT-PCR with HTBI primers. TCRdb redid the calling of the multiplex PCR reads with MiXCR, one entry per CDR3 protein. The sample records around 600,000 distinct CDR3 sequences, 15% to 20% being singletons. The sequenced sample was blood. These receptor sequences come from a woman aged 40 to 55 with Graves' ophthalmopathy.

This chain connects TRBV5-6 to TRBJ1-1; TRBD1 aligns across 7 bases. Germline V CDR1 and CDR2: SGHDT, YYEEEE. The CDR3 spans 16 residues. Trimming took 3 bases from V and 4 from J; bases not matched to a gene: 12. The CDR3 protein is CASSSSKGALGTEAFF. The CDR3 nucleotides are TGTGCCAGCAGCTCAAGTAAGGGGGCGCTGGGCACTGAAGCTTTCTTT.

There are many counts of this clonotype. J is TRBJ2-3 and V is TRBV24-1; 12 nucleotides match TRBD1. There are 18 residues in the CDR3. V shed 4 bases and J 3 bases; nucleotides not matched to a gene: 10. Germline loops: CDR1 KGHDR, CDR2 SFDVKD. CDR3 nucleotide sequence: TGTGCCACCAGTGAATCCCGCCGGGACAGGGGGCCTACAGATACGCAGTATTTT. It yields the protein CATSESRRDRGPTDTQYF.

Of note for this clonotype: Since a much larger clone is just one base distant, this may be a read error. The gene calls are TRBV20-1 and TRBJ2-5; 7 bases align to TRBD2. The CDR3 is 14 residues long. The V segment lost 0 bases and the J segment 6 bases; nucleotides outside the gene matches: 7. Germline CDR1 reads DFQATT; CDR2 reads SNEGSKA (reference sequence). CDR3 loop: CSAREGGPRKTQYF. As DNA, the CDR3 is TGCAGTGCTAGAGAGGGAGGGCCGCGCAAGACCCAGTACTTC.

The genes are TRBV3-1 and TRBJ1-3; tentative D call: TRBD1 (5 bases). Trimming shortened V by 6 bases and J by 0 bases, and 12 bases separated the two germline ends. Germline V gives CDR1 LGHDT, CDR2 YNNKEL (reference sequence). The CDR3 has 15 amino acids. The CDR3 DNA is TGTGCCAGCAGTTATGGAGGGGTCTCTGGAAACACCATATATTTT. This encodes CASSYGGVSGNTIYF.

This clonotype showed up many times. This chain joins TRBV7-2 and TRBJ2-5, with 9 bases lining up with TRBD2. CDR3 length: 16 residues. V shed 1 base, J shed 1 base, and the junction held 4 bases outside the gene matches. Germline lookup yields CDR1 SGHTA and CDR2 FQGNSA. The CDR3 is CASSLVQRGAQETQYF. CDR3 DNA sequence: TGTGCCAGCAGCTTAGTCCAGCGGGGGGCCCAAGAGACCCAGTACTTC.

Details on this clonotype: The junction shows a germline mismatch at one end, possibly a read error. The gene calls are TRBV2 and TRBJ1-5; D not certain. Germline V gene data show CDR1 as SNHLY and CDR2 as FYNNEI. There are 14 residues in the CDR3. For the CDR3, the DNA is TGTGCCAGCAGTGACGTGGCAGAAAATCAGCCCCAGCGTTTT. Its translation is CASSDVAENQPQRF. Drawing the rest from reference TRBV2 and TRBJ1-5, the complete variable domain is EPEVTQTPSHQVTQMGQEVILRCVPISNHLYFYWYRQILGQKVEFLVSFYNNEISEKSEIFDDQFSVERPDGSNFTLKIRSTKLEDSAMYFCASSDVAENQPQRFGDGTRLSIL.

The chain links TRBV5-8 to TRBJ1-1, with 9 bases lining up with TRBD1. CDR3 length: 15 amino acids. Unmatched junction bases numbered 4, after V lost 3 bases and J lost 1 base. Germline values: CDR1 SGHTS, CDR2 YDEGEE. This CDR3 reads CASSSPGQGNTEAFF. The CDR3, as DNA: TGTGCCAGCAGCTCGCCGGGACAGGGGAACACTGAAGCTTTCTTT.

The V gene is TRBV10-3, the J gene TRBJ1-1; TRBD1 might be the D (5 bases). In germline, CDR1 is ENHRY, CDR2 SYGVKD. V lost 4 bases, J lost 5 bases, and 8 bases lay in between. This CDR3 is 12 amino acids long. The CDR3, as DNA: TGTGCCATCAGTGGGGGGGGGACTGAAGCTTTCTTT. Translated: CAISGGGTEAFF.

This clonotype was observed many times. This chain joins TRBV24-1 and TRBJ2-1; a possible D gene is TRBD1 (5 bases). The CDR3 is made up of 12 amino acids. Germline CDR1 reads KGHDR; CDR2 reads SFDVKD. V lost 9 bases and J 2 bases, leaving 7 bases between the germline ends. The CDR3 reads CATATAYNEQFF. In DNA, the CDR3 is TGTGCCACCGCGACAGCCTACAATGAGCAGTTCTTC.

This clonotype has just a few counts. The CDR3 coding sequence is TGCGCCAGCAGCTTATCGGACGACTCCTACGAGCAGTACTTC. This encodes CASSLSDDSYEQYF. This chain connects TRBV5-1 to TRBJ2-7; D call uncertain. CDR3 size: 14 residues. Germline values: CDR1 SGHRS, CDR2 YFSETQ. V was pared by 2 bases and J by 0 bases, with 9 bases between.

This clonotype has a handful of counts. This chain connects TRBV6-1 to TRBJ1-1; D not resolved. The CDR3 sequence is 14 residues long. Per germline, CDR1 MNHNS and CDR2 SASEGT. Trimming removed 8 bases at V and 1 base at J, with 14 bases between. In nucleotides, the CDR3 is TGTGCCAGCTCACCGCGCGTTTCGAACACTGAAGCTTTCTTT. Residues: CASSPRVSNTEAFF.

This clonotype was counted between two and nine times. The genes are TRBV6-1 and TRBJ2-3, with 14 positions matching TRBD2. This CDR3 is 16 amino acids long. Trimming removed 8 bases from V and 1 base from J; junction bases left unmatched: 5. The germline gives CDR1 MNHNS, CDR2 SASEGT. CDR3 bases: TGTGCCAGCGGAGGACTAGCGGGGGGTTGCACAGATACGCAGTATTTT. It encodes CASGGLAGGCTDTQYF.

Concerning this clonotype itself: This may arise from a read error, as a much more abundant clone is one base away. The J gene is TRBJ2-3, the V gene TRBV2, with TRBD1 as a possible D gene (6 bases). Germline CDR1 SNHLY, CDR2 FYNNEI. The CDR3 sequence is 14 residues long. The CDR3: CASSEQGLTDAQYF. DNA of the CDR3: TGTGCCAGCAGTGAACAGGGGTTAACAGATGCGCAGTATTTT.

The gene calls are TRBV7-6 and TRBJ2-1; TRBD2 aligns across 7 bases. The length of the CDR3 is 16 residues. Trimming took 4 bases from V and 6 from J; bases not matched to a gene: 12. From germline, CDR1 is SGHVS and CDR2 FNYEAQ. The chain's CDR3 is CASSSLGGDYLNEQFF. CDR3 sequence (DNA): TGTGCCAGCAGCTCCCTCGGAGGGGACTACCTCAATGAGCAGTTCTTC.

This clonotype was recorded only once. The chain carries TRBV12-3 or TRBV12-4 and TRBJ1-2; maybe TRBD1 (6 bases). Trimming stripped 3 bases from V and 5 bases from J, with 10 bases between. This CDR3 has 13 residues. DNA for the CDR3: TGTGCCAGCAGTTTCCGGCAGGGGTATGGCTACACCTTC. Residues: CASSFRQGYGYTF.

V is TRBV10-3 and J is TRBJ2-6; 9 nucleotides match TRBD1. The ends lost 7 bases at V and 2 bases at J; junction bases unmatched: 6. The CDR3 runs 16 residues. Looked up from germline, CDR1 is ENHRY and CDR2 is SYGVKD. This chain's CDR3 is CAIKGGQGPGANVLTF. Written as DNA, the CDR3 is TGTGCCATCAAGGGGGGACAGGGCCCTGGGGCCAACGTCCTGACTTTC.

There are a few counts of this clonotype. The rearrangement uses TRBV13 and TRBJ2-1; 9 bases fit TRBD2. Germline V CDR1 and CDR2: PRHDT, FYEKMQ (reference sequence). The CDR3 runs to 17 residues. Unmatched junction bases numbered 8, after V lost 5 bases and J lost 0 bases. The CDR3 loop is CASSASHSGSSYNEQFF. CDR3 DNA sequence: TGTGCCAGCAGCGCCTCGCATAGCGGGAGCTCCTACAATGAGCAGTTCTTC.

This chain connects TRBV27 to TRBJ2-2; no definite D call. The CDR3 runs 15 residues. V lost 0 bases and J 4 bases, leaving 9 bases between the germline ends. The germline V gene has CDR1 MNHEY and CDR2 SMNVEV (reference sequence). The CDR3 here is CASSLSGILTGELFF. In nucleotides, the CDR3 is TGTGCCAGCAGTTTATCTGGGATTCTCACCGGGGAGCTGTTTTTT.

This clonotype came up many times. This chain's CDR3 is CASSLLEGSSYEQYF. The CDR3, as DNA: TGCGCCAGCAGCCTCCTCGAGGGGAGCTCCTACGAGCAGTACTTC. The J gene is TRBJ2-7, the V gene TRBV5-1; the D call may be TRBD1 or TRBD2 (5 bases each). Germline CDR1 reads SGHRS; CDR2 reads YFSETQ. V dropped 4 bases and J dropped 0 bases, with 14 bases sitting between them. This CDR3 has 15 amino acids.

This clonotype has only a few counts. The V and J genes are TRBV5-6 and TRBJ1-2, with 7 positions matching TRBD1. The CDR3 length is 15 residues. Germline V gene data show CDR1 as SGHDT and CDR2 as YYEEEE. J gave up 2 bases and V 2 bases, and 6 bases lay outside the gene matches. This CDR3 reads CASSFGTAQNYGYTF. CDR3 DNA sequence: TGTGCCAGCAGCTTCGGGACAGCACAAAACTATGGCTACACCTTC.

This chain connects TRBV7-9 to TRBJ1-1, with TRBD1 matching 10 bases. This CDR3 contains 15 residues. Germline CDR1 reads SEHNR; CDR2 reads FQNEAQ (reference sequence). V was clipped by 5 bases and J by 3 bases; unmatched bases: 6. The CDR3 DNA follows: TGTGCCAGCAGCCCACGGGGGACAGGGGACACTGAAGCTTTCTTT. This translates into CASSPRGTGDTEAFF.

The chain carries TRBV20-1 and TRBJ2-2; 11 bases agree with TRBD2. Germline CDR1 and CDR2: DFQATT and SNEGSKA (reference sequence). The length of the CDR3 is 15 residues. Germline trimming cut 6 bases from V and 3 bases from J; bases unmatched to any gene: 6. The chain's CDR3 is CSAIPGLADTGELFF. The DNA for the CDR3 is TGCAGTGCGATTCCGGGACTAGCGGACACCGGGGAGCTGTTTTTT.

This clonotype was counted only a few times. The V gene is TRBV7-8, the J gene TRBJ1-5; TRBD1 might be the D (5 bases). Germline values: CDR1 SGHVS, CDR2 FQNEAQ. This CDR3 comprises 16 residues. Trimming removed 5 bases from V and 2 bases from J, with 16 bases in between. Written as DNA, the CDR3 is TGTGCCAGCAGCCCTACCGACAGTGCAGGCAATCAGCCCCAGCATTTT. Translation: CASSPTDSAGNQPQHF.

The DNA for the CDR3 is TGTGCCAGCAGCCCCAAGGGACGAGCGGGGGGGAACAATGAGCAGTTCTTC. Translation: CASSPKGRAGGNNEQFF. V and J are TRBV3-1 and TRBJ2-1; TRBD2 agrees at 10 bases. V lost 4 bases and J lost 5; bases outside the gene matches: 11. The CDR3 covers 17 residues. Germline V lookup: CDR1 LGHDT, CDR2 YNNKEL (reference sequence).

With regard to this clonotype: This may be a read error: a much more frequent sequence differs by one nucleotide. DNA of the CDR3: TGCAGTGTCCCGGGGAAGTTGAATCAGGCCCAGCATTTT. Its protein is CSVPGKLNQAQHF. This sequence joins TRBV20-1 and TRBJ1-5; unclear D gene. The CDR3 is 13 residues long. In germline, CDR1 is DFQATT, CDR2 SNEGSKA (reference sequence).

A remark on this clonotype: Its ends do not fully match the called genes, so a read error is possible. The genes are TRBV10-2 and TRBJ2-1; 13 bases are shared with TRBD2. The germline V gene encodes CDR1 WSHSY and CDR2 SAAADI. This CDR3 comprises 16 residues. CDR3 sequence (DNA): TGCGCCAGCACCCGGACTAGCGGGGGCTCCTACAATGAGCAGCTCTTC. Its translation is CASTRTSGGSYNEQLF.

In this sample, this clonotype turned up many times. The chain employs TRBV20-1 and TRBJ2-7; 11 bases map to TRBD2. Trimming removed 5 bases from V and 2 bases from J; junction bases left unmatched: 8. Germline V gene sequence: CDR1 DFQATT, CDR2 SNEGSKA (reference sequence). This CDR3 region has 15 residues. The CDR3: CSAGETSGITYEQYF. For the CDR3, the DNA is TGCAGTGCTGGCGAGACTAGCGGGATTACCTACGAGCAGTACTTC.

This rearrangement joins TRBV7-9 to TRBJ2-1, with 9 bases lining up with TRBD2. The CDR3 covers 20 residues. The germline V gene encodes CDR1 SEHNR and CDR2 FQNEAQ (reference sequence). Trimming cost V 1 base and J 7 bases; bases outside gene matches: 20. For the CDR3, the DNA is TGTGCCAGCAGCTTAGGACGGTCGACAGGGAGTTTGCGGGAGGGGAATGAGCAGTTCTTC. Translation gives CASSLGRSTGSLREGNEQFF.